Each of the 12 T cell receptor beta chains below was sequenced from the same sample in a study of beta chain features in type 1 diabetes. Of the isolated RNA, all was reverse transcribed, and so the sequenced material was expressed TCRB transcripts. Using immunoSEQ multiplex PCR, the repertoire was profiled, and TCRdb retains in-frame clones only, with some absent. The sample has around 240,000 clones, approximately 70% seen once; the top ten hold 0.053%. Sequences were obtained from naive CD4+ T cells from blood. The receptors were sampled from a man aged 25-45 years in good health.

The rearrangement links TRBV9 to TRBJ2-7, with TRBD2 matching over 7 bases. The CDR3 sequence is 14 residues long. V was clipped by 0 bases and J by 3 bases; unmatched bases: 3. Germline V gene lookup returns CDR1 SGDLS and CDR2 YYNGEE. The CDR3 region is CASSVAAGYYEQYF. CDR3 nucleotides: TGTGCCAGCAGCGTAGCAGCGGGATACTACGAGCAGTACTTC.

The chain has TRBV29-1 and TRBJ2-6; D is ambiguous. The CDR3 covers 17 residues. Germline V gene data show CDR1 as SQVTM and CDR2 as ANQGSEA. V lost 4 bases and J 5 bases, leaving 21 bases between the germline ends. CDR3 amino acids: CSVASSSIQSRANVLTF. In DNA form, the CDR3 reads TGCAGCGTTGCATCAAGTAGCATACAAAGTCGGGCCAACGTCCTGACTTTC.

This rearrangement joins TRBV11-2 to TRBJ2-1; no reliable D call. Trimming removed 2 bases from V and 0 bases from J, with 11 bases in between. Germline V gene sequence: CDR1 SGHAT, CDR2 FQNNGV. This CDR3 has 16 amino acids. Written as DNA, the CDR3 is TGTGCCAGCAGCTTAAGGAGCCCGAGCTCCTACAATGAGCAGTTCTTC. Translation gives CASSLRSPSSYNEQFF.

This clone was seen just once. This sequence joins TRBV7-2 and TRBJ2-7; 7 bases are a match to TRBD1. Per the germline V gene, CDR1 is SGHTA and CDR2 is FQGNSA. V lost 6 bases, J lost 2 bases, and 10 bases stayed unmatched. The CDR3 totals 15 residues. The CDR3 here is CASSFTGTDPYEQYF. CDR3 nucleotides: TGTGCCAGCAGTTTTACCGGGACAGATCCCTACGAGCAGTACTTC.

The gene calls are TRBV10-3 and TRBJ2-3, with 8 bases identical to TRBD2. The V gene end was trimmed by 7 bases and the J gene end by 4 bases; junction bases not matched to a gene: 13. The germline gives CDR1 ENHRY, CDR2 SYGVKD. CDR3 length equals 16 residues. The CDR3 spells CAIMERSGRSPDTQYF. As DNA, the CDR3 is TGTGCCATCATGGAAAGAAGCGGGAGAAGCCCAGATACGCAGTATTTT.

In DNA, the CDR3 is TGCAGCGTTACAGCTACCGGGGAGCTGTTTTTT. Translating gives CSVTATGELFF. The chain couples TRBV29-1 to TRBJ2-2; D unresolved. Trimming cost V 5 bases and J 5 bases, with 6 bases left between them. Germline values: CDR1 SQVTM, CDR2 ANQGSEA. The length of the CDR3 is 11 residues.

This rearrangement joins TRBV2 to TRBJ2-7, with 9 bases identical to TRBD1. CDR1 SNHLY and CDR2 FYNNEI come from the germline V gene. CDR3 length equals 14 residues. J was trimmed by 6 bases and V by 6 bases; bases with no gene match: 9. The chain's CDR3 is CASRRDRVMLEQYF. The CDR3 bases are TGTGCCAGCAGACGGGACAGGGTAATGCTCGAGCAGTACTTC.

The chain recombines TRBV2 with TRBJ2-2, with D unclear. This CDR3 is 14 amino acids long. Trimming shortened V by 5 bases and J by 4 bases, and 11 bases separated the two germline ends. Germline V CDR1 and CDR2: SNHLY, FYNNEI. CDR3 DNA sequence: TGTGCCAGCAGTCTGTCTAGATCCACCGGGGAGCTGTTTTTT. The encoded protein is CASSLSRSTGELFF.

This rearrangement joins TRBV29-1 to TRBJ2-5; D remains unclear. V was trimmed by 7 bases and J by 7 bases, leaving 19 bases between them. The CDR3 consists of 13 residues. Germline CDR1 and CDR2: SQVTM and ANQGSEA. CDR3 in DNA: TGCAGCGCTGCCGGGCGAAGTTCCGGGACCCAGTACTTC. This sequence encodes CSAAGRSSGTQYF. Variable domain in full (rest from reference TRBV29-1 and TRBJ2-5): SAVISQKPSRDICQRGTSLTIQCQVDSQVTMMFWYRQQPGQSLTLIATANQGSEATYESGFVIDKFPISRPNLTFSTLTVSNMSPEDSSIYLCSAAGRSSGTQYFGPGTRLLVL.

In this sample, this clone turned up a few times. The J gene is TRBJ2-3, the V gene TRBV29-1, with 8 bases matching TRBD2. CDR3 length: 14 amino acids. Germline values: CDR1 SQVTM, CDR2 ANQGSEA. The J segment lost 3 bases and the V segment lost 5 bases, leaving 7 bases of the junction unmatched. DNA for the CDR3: TGCAGCGTTCCAGGGGCGGGAGGTACAGATACGCAGTATTTT. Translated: CSVPGAGGTDTQYF.

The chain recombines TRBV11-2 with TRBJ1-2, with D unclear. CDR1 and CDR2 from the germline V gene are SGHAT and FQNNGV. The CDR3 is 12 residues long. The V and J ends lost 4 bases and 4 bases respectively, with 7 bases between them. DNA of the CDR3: TGTGCCAGCAGCTCTGGCCTCTATGGCTACACCTTC. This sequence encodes CASSSGLYGYTF.

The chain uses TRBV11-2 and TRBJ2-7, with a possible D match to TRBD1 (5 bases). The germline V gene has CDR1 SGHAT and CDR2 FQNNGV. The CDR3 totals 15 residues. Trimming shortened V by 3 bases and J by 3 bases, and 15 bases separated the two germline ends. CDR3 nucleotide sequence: TGTGCCAGCAGCTTGAGCAGGGCCCCCAACTACGAGCAGTACTTC. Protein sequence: CASSLSRAPNYEQYF.